This TCR beta chain was observed in a study of blood T cell repertoires in COVID-19. Study-level background: Acute-phase and convalescent COVID-19 samples originated in the United States, Italy and Spain. In each case, the material was cDNA or gDNA derived from T cells, B-cell-depleted T cells, or PBMCs.

Per the germline V gene, CDR1 is MNHNS and CDR2 is SASEGT. The CDR3 runs to 15 residues. Losses at the gene ends were 2 bases for V and 4 bases for J; bases not matched to a gene: 1. In the original analysis: Reference gene primers were amplified, and this amplification served to estimate nucleated cell counts. Here immunoSEQ multiplex PCR was the method, and the copy in TCRdb shows in-frame clones only, minus some. V and J calls and clone size are copied from that table; D and trimming were computed from the DNA. This sample carries some 210,000 clones, 70% to 90% of them seen once, and the ten largest clones take about 5%.

The TCR originated in a woman between 35 and 50 years old with acute or convalescent COVID-19. The rearrangement links TRBV6-1 to TRBJ2-5; 13 bases are shared with TRBD2. Sequencing input: peripheral blood. The CDR3 DNA follows: TGTGCCAGCAGTGAAACTAGCGGGGGGGGAGAGACCCAGTACTTC. This encodes CASSETSGGGETQYF.